This T cell receptor (beta chain) is from a study of Ad26.COV2.S vaccination and SARS-CoV-2 variants. On the study more broadly: Donor participated within the Ad26.COV2.S arm of the COV1001 trial. General study points: Spike-specific TCR breadth in vaccine recipients exceeded that seen in placebo recipients.

The sample's treatment: roughly 20 received Ad26.COV2.S at low or high dose, single or two shots; 5 received placebo; per-sample allocation not given. Material that was analyzed had been drawn on day 63 after the first vaccine or placebo injection. Ad26 vector vaccine expressed Wuhan-strain SARS-CoV-2 spike. Details on this clone: Its specificity is not known.

The repertoire was sequenced with immunoSEQ multiplex PCR; TCRdb's copy has only in-frame clones and lacks some. The sample gives around 340,000 clones, roughly nine tenths of which show up once; roughly 6% is in the top ten. The germline V and J ends were trimmed by 6 bases and 7 bases, with 12 bases remaining between them. This CDR3 spans 13 amino acids. CDR1 and CDR2 from the germline V gene are LGHNA and YNFKEQ. The clonotype comes from a person aged 18-60 years who received the Ad26.COV2.S COVID-19 vaccine or a placebo. This sequence joins TRBV4-2 and TRBJ1-4; D not resolved. Here the sequenced sample was peripheral blood, taken in a trial of Ad26.COV2.S vaccine versus placebo. CDR3 loop: CASRSSKVEKLFF. In DNA, the CDR3 is TGTGCCAGCAGGAGCAGTAAGGTTGAAAAACTGTTTTTT.